This T cell receptor beta chain was retrieved from a study of beta chain bispecific antibodies for T cell cancers (dated by TCRdb to the early 2020s). Turning to the overall study: Healthy donor T cells were cocultured with T cell leukemia lines and bispecific antibodies, and TRBV sequencing of the surviving cells was then used to measure how much each TRBV family was depleted. Jurkat cells expressed surface TRBV12 (TRBV12-3), and HPB-ALL cells expressed surface TRBV5-5. The investigation overall reported the following: Cross-reactivity of the anti-TRBV5-5 antibody with TRBV5-6 was attributed to high sequence similarity between the two genes. Every sequenced sample was a mix of normal T cells and leukemia cell line cells, and most of the targeted TRBV signal originated from the leukemia cells instead of the normal T cells.

The libraries included unique molecular identifier barcodes, and the barcodes were used to quantify clonotypes. Qiagen AllPrep DNA/RNA Micro kits were used to isolate total RNA, and an Agilent TapeStation was used to check RNA quality. TCR beta libraries were constructed by 5' RACE, in which cDNA synthesis was followed by two PCR steps with TCR beta constant-region gene-specific primers. Sequencing of the TCR beta libraries was performed on an Illumina MiSeq platform. Per the authors' processing: MIGEC, MiXCR and VDJtools were used to process the reads. Clonotype frequency was calculated as the fraction of unique molecular identifiers assigned to a given clonotype among all unique molecular identifiers in the sample. Nonfunctional TRBV genes listed as pseudogenes or open reading frames in IMGT, such as TRBV1, TRBV12-1 and TRBV21, were excluded. Using fastp trimming at Q25 and MiXCR clonotype assembly, TCRdb reanalyzed the public sequencing data and kept in-frame beta chains. Rows are unified per CDR3 protein, each entry keeping the most common DNA and genes. For this entry, the V and J calls and clone size follow TCRdb and not the study's own pipeline. Present in this sample are 17,000 or so distinct CDR3 sequences, roughly 1.9% of which were seen just once. The top ten hold less than 8.5% of the sample.

This clonotype was observed a handful of times. The specificity of this receptor is unknown. No much larger clone is present one base from it, and per-base qualities are unavailable. T cells were expanded from blood mononuclear cells for 3 days with either the anti-CD3 antibody OKT3 or CD3/CD28 Dynabeads. The culture conditions for expanded T cells were RPMI 1640 plus 10% fetal bovine serum, recombinant human IL-2 (approximately 100 IU/ml) and IL-7 (approximately 5 ng/ml). For cocultures, around 5 x 10^4 normal T cells were combined with around 5 x 10^4 target cells and bispecific antibody in approximately 0.1 mL and incubated for about 17 hours at 37 degrees C. Every bispecific antibody was made of two single-chain variable fragments expressed in a single-chain diabody format with a His tag. Effector T cells were obtained from healthy human donors, and peripheral blood mononuclear cells were isolated from leukapheresis samples by Ficoll density gradient centrifugation.

The junction shows trimming of 1 base on V and 5 bases on J, plus 10 bases between the germline ends. The CDR3 measures 13 amino acids from cysteine to phenylalanine. Only the CDR3 DNA is retained, 39 bases long and in frame from the first base. CDR1 and CDR2, per the germline V gene (reference sequence), are SGHNT and YYREEE. The chain links TRBV5-4 with TRBJ2-7, with the D call perhaps TRBD1 or TRBD2, as 6 bases match in each case. The receptor's source is a human donor in good health. Some clones in this sample may be carry-over from other donors' samples. Sequencing was done on a sample of healthy donor T cells cultured with leukemia cells. This receptor carries the CDR3 CASSLWGANEQYF. The DNA is as follows: TGTGCCAGCAGCTTGTGGGGGGCCAACGAGCAGTACTTC.